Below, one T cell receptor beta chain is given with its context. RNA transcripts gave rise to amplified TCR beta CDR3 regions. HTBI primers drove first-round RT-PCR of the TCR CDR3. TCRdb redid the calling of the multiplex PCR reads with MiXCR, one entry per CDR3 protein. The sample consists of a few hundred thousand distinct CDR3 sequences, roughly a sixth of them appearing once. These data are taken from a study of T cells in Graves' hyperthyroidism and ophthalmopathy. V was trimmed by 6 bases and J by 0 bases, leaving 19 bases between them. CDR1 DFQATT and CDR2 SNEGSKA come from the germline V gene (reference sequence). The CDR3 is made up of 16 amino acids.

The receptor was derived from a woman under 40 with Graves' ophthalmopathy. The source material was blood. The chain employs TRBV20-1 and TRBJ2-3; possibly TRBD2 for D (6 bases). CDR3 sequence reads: CSARKARAGSTDTQYF. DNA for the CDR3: TGCAGTGCCAGAAAGGCCCGCGCGGGAAGCACAGATACGCAGTATTTT.